Following are 29 T cell receptor beta chains from one sample sequenced in a study of T cells after posttransplantation cyclophosphamide. Assay: immunoSEQ multiplex PCR; the TCRdb copy retains only in-frame clones and omits some. The sample carries approximately 3,100 clones, nearly 97% recorded once. The sequenced material came from naive CD8+ T cells sorted from PBMCs. These TCRs come from a woman between 45 and 60 years old in good health and a related stem cell transplant donor.

The V gene is TRBV30, the J gene TRBJ2-1; 8 bases align to TRBD2. Germline V gives CDR1 GTSNPN, CDR2 SVGIG (reference sequence). There are 14 residues in the CDR3. With V trimmed by 6 bases and J by 8 bases, 12 bases remained unmatched. In DNA, the CDR3 is TGTGCCTGTACCGGGACTAGTTACTTCCATGAGCAGTTCTTC. Translated: CACTGTSYFHEQFF.

This sequence joins TRBV9 and TRBJ2-7; 8 bases map to TRBD1. This CDR3 has 14 residues. From germline, CDR1 is SGDLS and CDR2 YYNGEE. Losses at the gene ends were 0 bases for V and 7 bases for J; bases not matched to a gene: 6. CDR3 bases: TGTGCCAGCAGCGTAGGGGCAGGGGGCTGGGAGCAGTACTTC. Its translation: CASSVGAGGWEQYF. The full variable domain, completed using reference TRBV9 and TRBJ2-7, is DSGVTQTPKHLITATGQRVTLRCSPRSGDLSVYWYQQSLDQGLQFLIQYYNGEERAKGNILERFSAQQFPDLHSELNLSSLELGDSALYFCASSVGAGGWEQYFGPGTRLTVT.

This chain uses TRBV11-2 with TRBJ1-3; D is undetermined. The CDR3 length is 14 residues. Germline CDR1 SGHAT, CDR2 FQNNGV. V was clipped by 3 bases and J by 2 bases, with 8 bases between them. The CDR3 DNA is TGTGCCAGCAGCTTCTCCTATACTGGAAACACCATATATTTT. It codes for CASSFSYTGNTIYF.

This CDR3 reads CASSLSAGALYEQYF. The CDR3 bases are TGTGCCAGCAGTTTATCGGCGGGGGCCCTCTACGAGCAGTACTTC. The chain combines TRBV27 with TRBJ2-7; weak D call: TRBD2 (7 bases). CDR3 size: 15 residues. CDR1 is MNHEY and CDR2 is SMNVEV in the germline V gene (reference sequence). V lost 0 bases and J 3 bases, leaving 12 bases between the germline ends.

The rearrangement links TRBV5-6 to TRBJ2-7; D uncertain. Trimming left V 1 base short and J 3 bases short, with 8 bases between. This CDR3 region has 13 residues. Germline V gene sequence: CDR1 SGHDT, CDR2 YYEEEE. The CDR3 here is CASSLKLFYEQYF. The CDR3 region has the DNA TGTGCCAGCAGCTTGAAGCTGTTCTACGAGCAGTACTTC. Filled out from reference TRBV5-6 and TRBJ2-7, the complete variable domain reads DAGVTQSPTHLIKTRGQQVTLRCSPKSGHDTVSWYQQALGQGPQFIFQYYEEEERQRGNFPDRFSGHQFPNYSSELNVNALLLGDSALYLCASSLKLFYEQYFGPGTRLTVT.

The chain links TRBV28 to TRBJ2-5, with 9 bases matching TRBD2. V shed 6 bases and J 5 bases; nucleotides not matched to a gene: 4. The germline V gene has CDR1 MDHEN and CDR2 SYDVKM. This CDR3 contains 13 residues. CDR3 amino acids: CASSSSGSETQYF. DNA for the CDR3: TGTGCCAGCAGCAGTAGCGGGAGTGAGACCCAGTACTTC. Based on the CDR3 plus reference TRBV28 and TRBJ2-5, the full variable domain is DVKVTQSSRYLVKRTGEKVFLECVQDMDHENMFWYRQDPGLGLRLIYFSYDVKMKEKGDIPEGYSVSREKKERFSLILESASTNQTSMYLCASSSSGSETQYFGPGTRLLVL.

The CDR3 DNA reads as TGCGCCAGCAGCCAAGTTCGCGCGGGAGCTGCCTACGAGCAGTACTTC. Residues: CASSQVRAGAAYEQYF. This chain connects TRBV4-1 to TRBJ2-7; 7 bases map to TRBD2. The ends lost 1 base at V and 2 bases at J; junction bases unmatched: 8. CDR3 size: 16 residues. In germline, CDR1 is MGHRA, CDR2 YSYEKL.

J is TRBJ2-7 and V is TRBV5-1, with D possibly TRBD2 on 5 matching bases. V gave up 3 bases and J gave up 2 bases, with 12 bases separating them. Germline V gives CDR1 SGHRS, CDR2 YFSETQ. The CDR3 length is 14 residues. CDR3: CASSWASPPYEQYF. CDR3 DNA: TGCGCCAGCAGCTGGGCTAGCCCTCCCTACGAGCAGTACTTC.

A single count supports this clone. This chain links TRBV27 with TRBJ1-2; D gene unclear. V was clipped by 3 bases and J by 5 bases, with 16 bases between them. Per germline, CDR1 MNHEY and CDR2 SMNVEV (reference sequence). The CDR3 sequence is 15 residues long. The CDR3: CASSFTETDIYGYTF. Written as DNA, the CDR3 is TGTGCCAGCAGTTTCACAGAGACGGATATTTATGGCTACACCTTC.

The chain has TRBV2 and TRBJ1-5; D is ambiguous. Germline lookup yields CDR1 SNHLY and CDR2 FYNNEI. This CDR3 region has 14 residues. The germline V and J ends were trimmed by 6 bases and 7 bases, with 16 bases remaining between them. DNA for the CDR3: TGTGCCAGCAGCCCAAGCGAGTTTCGACAGCCCCAGCATTTT. The encoded protein is CASSPSEFRQPQHF.

The chain links TRBV4-3 to TRBJ2-3, with 10 positions matching TRBD2. Looked up from germline, CDR1 is LGHNA and CDR2 is YSLEER. V trimming: 0 bases; J trimming: 6 bases; junction bases outside the gene matches: 6. This CDR3 spans 16 amino acids. In DNA form, the CDR3 reads TGCGCCAGCAGCCAAGATACCCTAGCGGGAGCGGATACGCAGTATTTT. Encoded protein: CASSQDTLAGADTQYF.

The chain links TRBV2 to TRBJ1-4, with D perhaps TRBD1 (6 bases). V lost 4 bases to trimming and J lost 6 bases, with 15 bases between them. This CDR3 spans 15 amino acids. CDR1 SNHLY and CDR2 FYNNEI come from the germline V gene. The CDR3 spells CASSGWTDKDEKLFF. CDR3 coding DNA: TGTGCCAGCAGTGGTTGGACAGACAAGGATGAAAAACTGTTTTTT.

This sequence joins TRBV28 and TRBJ2-7, with a tentative D call TRBD1 (6 bases). Looked up from germline, CDR1 is MDHEN and CDR2 is SYDVKM. Trimming stripped 3 bases from V and 6 bases from J, with 12 bases between. The CDR3 totals 13 residues. The CDR3 protein is CASSFAGAGEQYF. In DNA form, the CDR3 reads TGTGCCAGCAGTTTTGCAGGGGCGGGCGAGCAGTACTTC.

The rearrangement uses TRBV27 and TRBJ1-2, with D possibly being TRBD1 (5 bases). This CDR3 has 16 residues. Germline V gene data show CDR1 as MNHEY and CDR2 as SMNVEV (reference sequence). V was cut by 5 bases and J by 0 bases, with 16 bases left in between. In nucleotides, the CDR3 is TGTGCCAGCAGTCTGAACTGGGGCGACCCTAACTATGGCTACACCTTC. Translated: CASSLNWGDPNYGYTF.

Concerning this clone: The junction shows a germline mismatch at one end, possibly a read error. The chain uses TRBV5-1 and TRBJ1-6, with 7 positions matching TRBD1. The CDR3 is 18 residues long. CDR1 SGHRS and CDR2 YFSETQ come from the germline V gene. CDR3 residues: CASSLNGQASSYNPPLHF. The CDR3 DNA sequence: TGCGCCAGCAGCTTAAACGGACAGGCGAGCTCCTATAATCCACCCCTCCACTTT. The full variable domain, rest sourced from reference TRBV5-1 and TRBJ1-6, is KAGVTQTPRYLIKTRGQQVTLSCSPISGHRSVSWYQQTPGQGLQFLFEYFSETQRNKGNFPGRFSGRQFSNSRSEMNVSTLELGDSALYLCASSLNGQASSYNPPLHFGNGTRLTVT.

This clone was observed a single time. CDR3 sequence reads: CASSGVNYGYTF. CDR3 nucleotides: TGTGCCAGCAGCGGTGTAAACTATGGCTACACCTTC. This chain links TRBV9 with TRBJ1-2; D is unresolved. CDR3 length: 12 residues. V was pared by 3 bases and J by 2 bases, with 5 bases between. Germline V gene data show CDR1 as SGDLS and CDR2 as YYNGEE.

The chain couples TRBV5-4 to TRBJ2-5, with 10 bases that match TRBD1. This CDR3 is 16 amino acids long. Germline lookup yields CDR1 SGHNT and CDR2 YYREEE (reference sequence). The trim removed 1 base at V and 3 bases at J, leaving 6 bases unmatched. CDR3 sequence (DNA): TGTGCCAGCAGCTTGCTGGGACAGGGGAACAAAGAGACCCAGTACTTC. Protein: CASSLLGQGNKETQYF.

The gene calls are TRBV4-2 and TRBJ1-1, with D maybe TRBD1 (5 bases). The CDR3 sequence is 15 residues long. With 1 base removed from V and 1 base from J, the gap between germline ends came to 10 bases. Germline V gene sequence: CDR1 LGHNA, CDR2 YNFKEQ. The DNA of the CDR3 is TGTGCCAGCAGCCAAGTAACAGGCGGGAACACTGAAGCTTTCTTT. Protein sequence: CASSQVTGGNTEAFF.

The CDR3 DNA is TGCAGCGTGGGGGGGGACTCCCCCACAGATACGCAGTATTTT. Its translation: CSVGGDSPTDTQYF. The chain links TRBV29-1 to TRBJ2-3; 7 bases line up with TRBD2. This CDR3 contains 14 residues. Trimming at V came to 6 bases and at J to 2 bases, leaving 8 bases not matched to a gene. The germline CDR1 and CDR2 sequences are SQVTM and ANQGSEA.

The chain joins TRBV10-2 to TRBJ1-5; D unclear. This CDR3 comprises 13 residues. The germline V gene has CDR1 WSHSY and CDR2 SAAADI. Trimming shortened V by 7 bases and J by 3 bases, and 10 bases separated the two germline ends. The CDR3 protein is CASMSTANQPQHF. The DNA of the CDR3 is TGCGCCAGCATGTCAACAGCCAATCAGCCCCAGCATTTT.

The rearrangement uses TRBV28 and TRBJ2-7; 8 bases fit TRBD2. V gave up 2 bases and J gave up 0 bases; unmatched junction bases: 3. The CDR3 has 15 residues. Per the germline V gene, CDR1 is MDHEN and CDR2 is SYDVKM. CDR3 bases: TGTGCCAGCAGTTTAGGCGGGAGGAGCTCCTACGAGCAGTACTTC. This gives the protein CASSLGGRSSYEQYF.

V gene TRBV7-8 combines with J gene TRBJ1-1; D may be TRBD1 (6 bases). V was cut by 5 bases and J by 6 bases, with 10 bases left in between. This CDR3 spans 12 amino acids. Germline-derived CDR1 and CDR2 are SGHVS and FQNEAQ. The chain's CDR3 is CASSLDRSEAFF. The CDR3 nucleotides are TGTGCCAGCAGCCTCGACAGGTCTGAAGCTTTCTTT.

In this sample, this clone turned up once. The rearrangement joins TRBV7-9 to TRBJ2-7, with TRBD2 matching 11 bases. The V segment lost 5 bases and the J segment 3 bases; nucleotides outside the gene matches: 9. CDR1 SEHNR and CDR2 FQNEAQ come from the germline V gene (reference sequence). CDR3 length equals 16 residues. The CDR3 sequence is CASSTLPGTSGYEQYF. In DNA form, the CDR3 reads TGTGCCAGCAGCACCCTTCCGGGGACTAGCGGCTACGAGCAGTACTTC.

The gene calls are TRBV7-6 and TRBJ2-1; 13 nucleotides align to TRBD2. Germline trimming cut 4 bases from V and 7 bases from J; bases unmatched to any gene: 4. The germline CDR1 and CDR2 sequences are SGHVS and FNYEAQ. CDR3 length: 15 residues. The CDR3 DNA reads as TGTGCCAGCAGCTCGTGGACTAGCGGGGGAAATGAGCAGTTCTTC. Its protein is CASSSWTSGGNEQFF.

This clone came up once. The chain couples TRBV6-1 to TRBJ1-5; D is ambiguous. Trimming took 2 bases from V and 5 from J, leaving 7 bases between them. The CDR3 loop spans 13 amino acids. Germline V gene data show CDR1 as MNHNS and CDR2 as SASEGT. CDR3 sequence (DNA): TGTGCCAGCAGTGAACTCGGGGATCAGCCCCAGCATTTT. This sequence encodes CASSELGDQPQHF.

The chain is built from TRBV9 and TRBJ2-7; D is uncertain. This CDR3 has 12 residues. The germline V and J ends were trimmed by 3 bases and 5 bases, with 9 bases remaining between them. In germline, CDR1 is SGDLS, CDR2 YYNGEE. The CDR3 coding sequence is TGTGCCAGCAGCGGGGCCGCCGACGAGCAGTACTTC. Residues: CASSGAADEQYF.

The genes are TRBV9 and TRBJ1-5; the match to TRBD1 covers 9 bases. Germline V gene lookup returns CDR1 SGDLS and CDR2 YYNGEE. Trimming removed 4 bases from V and 6 bases from J; junction bases left unmatched: 8. There are 15 residues in the CDR3. The CDR3 bases are TGTGCCAGCAGCTCCGGGACAGGGCCCTCTCAGCCCCAGCATTTT. Protein product: CASSSGTGPSQPQHF.

The chain links TRBV5-1 to TRBJ2-3, with 9 bases identical to TRBD1. From germline, CDR1 is SGHRS and CDR2 YFSETQ. CDR3 length: 15 amino acids. J gave up 1 base and V 0 bases, and 0 bases lay outside the gene matches. The DNA for the CDR3 is TGCGCCAGCAGCTTGGGGACAGGGGGCACAGATACGCAGTATTTT. Protein sequence: CASSLGTGGTDTQYF.

CDR3 residues: CASGPRERFEQYF. CDR3 sequence (DNA): TGTGCTAGTGGCCCGCGGGAGAGGTTCGAGCAGTACTTC. This chain uses TRBV12-5 with TRBJ2-7; the match to TRBD2 covers 7 bases. Germline V lookup: CDR1 LGHNT, CDR2 FRNRAP. This CDR3 is built from 13 residues. J was trimmed by 6 bases and V by 6 bases; bases with no gene match: 8.